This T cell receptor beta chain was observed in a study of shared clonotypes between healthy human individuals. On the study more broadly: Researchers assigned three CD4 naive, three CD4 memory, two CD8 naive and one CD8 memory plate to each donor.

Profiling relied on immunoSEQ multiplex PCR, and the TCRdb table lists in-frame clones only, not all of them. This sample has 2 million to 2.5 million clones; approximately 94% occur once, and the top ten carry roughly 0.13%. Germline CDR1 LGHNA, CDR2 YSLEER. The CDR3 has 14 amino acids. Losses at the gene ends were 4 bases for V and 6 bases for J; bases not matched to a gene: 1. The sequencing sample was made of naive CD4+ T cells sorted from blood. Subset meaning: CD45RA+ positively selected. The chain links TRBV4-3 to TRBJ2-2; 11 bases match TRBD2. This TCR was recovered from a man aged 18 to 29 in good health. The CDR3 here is CASSLLAGAGELFF. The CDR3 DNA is TGCGCCAGCAGCCTACTAGCGGGAGCCGGGGAGCTGTTTTTT.